A selection of T cell receptor beta chains follows, all from one sample in a study of control samples from healthy donors and cancer patients. Sequenced by immunoSEQ multiplex PCR; TCRdb stores in-frame clones only, minus some. Counted here are 130,000 or so clones, 94% occurring once; the ten biggest clones make up under 15%. The sequencing sample was made of blood. Receptors originate from a middle-aged man in good health. Both conserved end residues are part of each CDR3. The D gene is left open where the match is weak. Some rows mark clone size as missing; the rest say once, few, many or name a class of expanded clone.

>TRBV7-9|NA|NA|TRBJ2-3
CASRRGTRGGPSDTQYF
TGTGCCAGCCGCAGGGGGACTCGCGGGGGGCCATCAGATACGCAGTATTTT
>TRBV5-6|NA|TRBD2|TRBJ2-7
CASSLETSGSYEQYF
TGTGCCAGCAGCTTGGAGACTAGCGGGTCCTACGAGCAGTACTTC
>TRBV5-5|NA|NA|TRBJ1-1
CASSLYTGAEAFF
TGTGCCAGCAGCCTATATACTGGAGCTGAAGCTTTCTTT
>TRBV11-3|NA|NA|TRBJ2-3
CASSLTARSDTQYF
TGTGCCAGCAGCTTAACAGCCCGGTCAGATACGCAGTATTTT
>TRBV19|NA|TRBD2|TRBJ2-1
CASSIPSGTSYNEQFF
TGTGCCAGTAGTATCCCTAGCGGGACCTCCTACAATGAGCAGTTCTTC
>TRBV6-5|NA|TRBD1|TRBJ1-5
CASSSGTGNQPQHF
TGTGCCAGCAGTTCCGGGACAGGGAATCAGCCCCAGCATTTT
>TRBV4-2|NA|NA|TRBJ1-2
CASSPPNYGYTF
TGTGCCAGCAGCCCCCCAAACTATGGCTACACCTTC
>TRBV19|NA|NA|TRBJ2-7
CASSIGPGTSSYEQYF
TGTGCCAGTAGTATAGGTCCCGGGACATCCTCCTACGAGCAGTACTTC
>TRBV29-1|few|NA|TRBJ1-1
CSVQVGRLTEAFF
TGCAGCGTTCAAGTCGGCAGGCTCACTGAAGCTTTCTTT
>TRBV27|NA|TRBD1|TRBJ2-2
CASSLSGTANTGELFF
TGTGCCAGCAGTTTATCCGGGACAGCGAACACCGGGGAGCTGTTTTTT
>TRBV4-2|NA|TRBD2|TRBJ2-7
CASSQRLAGGGGGVEQYF
TGTGCCAGCAGCCAAAGGCTAGCGGGAGGAGGCGGGGGGGTCGAGCAGTACTTC
>TRBV14|few|NA|TRBJ2-4
CASSPGEVFPRIQYF
TGTGCCAGCAGCCCGGGGGAGGTTTTCCCTCGCATTCAGTACTTC
>TRBV5-4|NA|TRBD1|TRBJ1-1
CASSQPGQGVMNTEAFF
TGTGCCAGCAGCCAACCGGGACAGGGGGTCATGAACACTGAAGCTTTCTTT
>TRBV4-2|NA|TRBD1|TRBJ1-2
CASSQTGEKGYTF
TGTGCCAGCAGCCAGACAGGGGAGAAAGGCTACACCTTC
>TRBV5-4|NA|NA|TRBJ2-5
CASSLYGVETQYF
TGTGCCAGCAGCTTGTACGGGGTGGAGACCCAGTACTTC
>TRBV5-1|NA|TRBD2|TRBJ2-3
CASSLGGGRAGDTQYF
TGCGCCAGCAGCTTGGGTGGCGGGAGGGCCGGAGATACGCAGTATTTT
>TRBV4-3|NA|NA|TRBJ2-3
CASSQDDGQTDTQYF
TGCGCCAGCAGCCAAGACGACGGTCAAACAGATACGCAGTATTTT
>TRBV6-6|NA|NA|TRBJ1-1
CASSTTMGAFF
TGTGCCAGCAGCACAACAATGGGAGCTTTCTTT
>TRBV7-6|once|TRBD1|TRBJ2-3
CASSAGTGFGDTQYF
TGTGCCAGCAGCGCCGGGACAGGGTTCGGCGATACGCAGTATTTT
>TRBV7-9|once|TRBD1|TRBJ1-1
CASTMDRVNTEAFF
TGTGCCAGCACCATGGACAGGGTGAACACTGAAGCTTTCTTT
>TRBV6-5|NA|TRBD2|TRBJ2-7
CASSYQWTSGRAEQYF
TGTGCCAGCAGTTACCAATGGACTAGCGGGAGGGCCGAGCAGTACTTC
>TRBV14|NA|NA|TRBJ2-7
CASSPGSSYEQYF
TGTGCCAGCAGCCCAGGCTCTTCTTACGAGCAGTACTTC
>TRBV7-8|NA|NA|TRBJ2-1
CASSLDYPYNEQFF
TGTGCCAGCAGCTTAGACTATCCCTACAATGAGCAGTTCTTC
>TRBV5-1|NA|NA|TRBJ2-1
CASSWGVNEQFF
TGCGCCAGCAGCTGGGGGGTCAATGAGCAGTTCTTC
>TRBV4-1|NA|NA|TRBJ1-1
CASSQGGEAFF
TGCGCCAGCAGCCAAGGCGGGGAAGCTTTCTTT
>TRBV5-5|NA|NA|TRBJ1-1
CASSLRRMNTEAFF
TGTGCCAGCAGCTTGAGGCGGATGAACACTGAAGCTTTCTTT
>TRBV5-1|once|TRBD1|TRBJ1-5
CASSLGQGSNQPQHF
TGCGCCAGCAGCTTGGGACAGGGTAGCAATCAGCCCCAGCATTTT
>TRBV10-3|NA|NA|TRBJ2-7
CAIRGTRYEQYF
TGTGCCATCAGAGGGACGCGCTACGAGCAGTACTTC
>TRBV7-9|NA|NA|TRBJ1-6
CASSFRDGNSPLHF
TGTGCCAGCAGCTTCCGGGACGGTAATTCACCCCTCCACTTT
>TRBV3-1/TRBV3-2|NA|TRBD1|TRBJ1-1
CASSQEGTGGNTEAFF
TGTGCCAGCAGCCAAGAAGGAACAGGGGGGAACACTGAAGCTTTCTTT
>TRBV7-8|NA|NA|TRBJ1-5
CASSPWRLGEVVNQPQHF
TGTGCCAGCAGCCCCTGGCGTCTCGGGGAGGTGGTCAATCAGCCCCAGCATTTT
>TRBV25-1|NA|TRBD1|TRBJ2-2
CASTTGAINTGELFF
TGTGCCAGCACCACAGGGGCCATAAACACCGGGGAGCTGTTTTTT
>TRBV2|NA|NA|TRBJ2-3
CASIGRGTDTQYF
TGTGCCAGCATTGGAAGAGGCACAGATACGCAGTATTTT
>TRBV30|NA|TRBD1|TRBJ2-5
CAWKARGTETQYF
TGTGCCTGGAAGGCCAGGGGGACAGAGACCCAGTACTTC
>TRBV5-6|once|NA|TRBJ1-1
CASSPGKGWWDTEAFF
TGTGCCAGCAGCCCCGGGAAGGGGTGGTGGGACACTGAAGCTTTCTTT
>TRBV24-1|NA|NA|TRBJ2-3
CATSDPRGSEDTQYF
TGTGCCACCAGTGATCCTCGAGGGTCGGAAGATACGCAGTATTTT
>TRBV19|NA|NA|TRBJ2-2
CASTNSGAYTGELFF
TGTGCCAGTACAAATAGCGGAGCTTACACCGGGGAGCTGTTTTTT
>TRBV5-1|once|NA|TRBJ2-7
CASAPWGGDIYEQYF
TGCGCCAGCGCCCCATGGGGAGGGGACATATACGAGCAGTACTTC
>TRBV2|NA|TRBD2|TRBJ2-5
CASSETTSWGETQYF
TGTGCCAGCAGTGAGACGACTAGCTGGGGTGAGACCCAGTACTTC
>TRBV9|NA|NA|TRBJ1-4
CASTRGGNEKLFF
TGTGCCAGCACCCGGGGGGGTAATGAAAAACTGTTTTTT
>TRBV12-3/TRBV12-4|once|NA|TRBJ1-2
CASWAGDPYGYTF
TGTGCCAGTTGGGCGGGGGACCCTTACGGCTACACCTTC
>TRBV5-5|NA|TRBD1|TRBJ1-5
CASSLRTGDNQPQHF
TGTGCCAGCAGCCTTAGGACAGGGGACAATCAGCCCCAGCATTTT
>TRBV15|once|NA|TRBJ1-1
CATSRASGATEAFF
TGTGCCACCAGCAGAGCCTCCGGGGCCACTGAAGCTTTCTTT
>TRBV5-5|NA|NA|TRBJ2-7
CASTPLGRLSSYEQYF
TGTGCCAGCACCCCCCTGGGTCGGCTAAGCTCCTACGAGCAGTACTTC
>TRBV19|NA|TRBD2|TRBJ2-7
CASSPGTSGRDEQYF
TGTGCCAGTAGTCCTGGGACTAGCGGGAGGGACGAGCAGTACTTC
>TRBV10-1|once|TRBD1|TRBJ1-2
CASSDGQVNYGYTF
TGCGCCAGCAGCGACGGACAGGTCAACTATGGCTACACCTTC
>TRBV5-4|NA|TRBD1|TRBJ1-3
CASSSPTGPGNTIYF
TGTGCCAGCAGCTCCCCGACAGGGCCTGGAAACACCATATATTTT
>TRBV7-2|NA|NA|TRBJ2-3
CASSSSMSRTDTQYF
TGTGCCAGCAGCTCCTCTATGTCGAGAACAGATACGCAGTATTTT
>TRBV5-5|NA|NA|TRBJ1-5
CASSLGQPQHF
TGTGCCAGCAGCTTGGGTCAGCCCCAGCATTTT
>TRBV5-1|NA|TRBD1|TRBJ2-1
CASRWTGGNEQFF
TGCGCCAGCAGATGGACAGGGGGGAATGAGCAGTTCTTC
>TRBV28|NA|NA|TRBJ1-1
CASSLNGGGAEAFF
TGTGCCAGCAGTTTGAATGGAGGGGGTGCCGAAGCTTTCTTT
>TRBV7-8|NA|NA|TRBJ2-2
CASSSGSGELFF
TGTGCCAGCAGCTCCGGGTCCGGGGAGCTGTTTTTT
>TRBV9|once|TRBD2|TRBJ2-3
CASSAGGSSGTDTQYF
TGTGCCAGCAGCGCGGGAGGGAGCTCTGGCACAGATACGCAGTATTTT
>TRBV5-8|NA|NA|TRBJ2-5
CASSLTGKETQYF
TGTGCCAGCAGCTTGACAGGGAAAGAGACCCAGTACTTC